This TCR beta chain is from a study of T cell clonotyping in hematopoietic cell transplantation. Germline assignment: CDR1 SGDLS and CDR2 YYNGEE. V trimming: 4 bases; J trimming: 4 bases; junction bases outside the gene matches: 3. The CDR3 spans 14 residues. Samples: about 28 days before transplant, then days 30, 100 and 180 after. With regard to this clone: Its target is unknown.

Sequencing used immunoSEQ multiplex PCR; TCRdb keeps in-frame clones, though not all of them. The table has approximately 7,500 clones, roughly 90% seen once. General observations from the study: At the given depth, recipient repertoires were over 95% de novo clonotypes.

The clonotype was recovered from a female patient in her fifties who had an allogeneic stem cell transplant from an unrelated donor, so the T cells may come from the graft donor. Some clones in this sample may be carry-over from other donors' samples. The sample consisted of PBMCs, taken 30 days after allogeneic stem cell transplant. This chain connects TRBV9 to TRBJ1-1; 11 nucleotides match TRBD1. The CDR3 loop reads CASSSGTGGTEAFF. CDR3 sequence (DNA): TGTGCCAGCAGCTCAGGGACAGGGGGCACTGAAGCTTTCTTT.